This TCR beta chain appears in the sequencing data of a study of OX40 agonist ivuxolimab in advanced cancers. Study results and limitations: Expanded peripheral T cells had an undetermined antigen specificity. On average, CD8+ T cells had more expanded clones than CD4+.

This clone was counted once. Its target is unknown. Per germline, CDR1 SSHAT and CDR2 FNYEAQ (reference sequence). Trimming took 5 bases from V and 6 from J; bases not matched to a gene: 3. CDR3 length: 15 amino acids. TCRdb keeps only in-frame clones here, not all; method: immunoSEQ multiplex PCR. The sample lists 75,000 to 95,000 clones; around nine tenths were seen once. Autoimmune disease history or systemic immunosuppression was exclusionary. The TCR sequence derives from an adult with an advanced solid tumor such as melanoma, head and neck, liver or kidney cancer. Sequences were derived from CD4+ or CD8+ T cells sorted from blood, sampled in a trial of the OX40 agonist ivuxolimab. The V and J genes are TRBV7-7 and TRBJ2-2; 13 positions match TRBD2. The CDR3 is CASSLTSGGAGELFF. CDR3 DNA sequence: TGTGCCAGCAGCCTTACTAGCGGGGGGGCCGGGGAGCTGTTTTTT.